The TCR beta chain described here comes from a study of cytomegalovirus exposure and HLA in healthy donors. Study-level findings and limits: A few CMV-associated chains proved CMV antigen-specific in vitro. A prior analysis recorded that most TCR beta V segments were productive about 87% or about 30% of the time.

There are 12 residues in the CDR3. Germline CDR1 reads SEHNR; CDR2 reads FQNEAQ (reference sequence). V gave up 3 bases and J gave up 5 bases, with 7 bases separating them. This clone was seen only once. Its antigen remains unidentified. The PCR used 60 Vbeta and 13 Jbeta primers. Libraries were prepared by immunoSEQ multiplex PCR; TCRdb keeps only in-frame clonotypes and omits some of them. The data contain about 110,000 clones, 70% to 80% of them seen just once; the ten biggest clones take up approximately 5.1%. Sequencing was carried out using PBMCs. The chain carries TRBV7-9 and TRBJ1-2, with a weak D call TRBD1 (5 bases). The sequence came from a female donor in good health and CMV-seropositive. CDR3 nucleotide sequence: TGTGCCAGCAGCTTCAGACAGTATGGCTACACCTTC. Translated: CASSFRQYGYTF.